The subject of this entry is one T cell receptor beta chain. Its antigen remains unidentified. Within one base of it there is no much larger clone, and no base qualities were kept. The library was made by RT-PCR. The sequencer listed for this sample is NextSeq 550. TCRdb passed the public sequencing reads through fastp at Q25 and MiXCR, retaining productive beta sequences. Entries that share a CDR3 protein sequence are merged under the most common genes and DNA. The sample records approximately 160,000 distinct CDR3 sequences, approximately 22% of which are singletons. In total, the top ten clones hold about 25% of the sample. The CDR3 starts with the cysteine, ends with the phenylalanine, and has 17 residues. Solely the CDR3 DNA is kept, with 51 bases framed from the first base. Ends trimmed: V by 2 bases, J by 2 bases; bases unmatched to a gene: 8. The record originates from a study of patients and donors after allogeneic stem cell transplantation (TCRdb year 2020).

The V and J genes are TRBV12-3 or TRBV12-4 and TRBJ2-1, with 8 bases in between that match TRBD1. This clonotype originated in a human donor who was either an allogeneic HSCT recipient or a stem cell or donor lymphocyte infusion donor (not recorded which). It is not recorded whose cells these are; they may come from a transplant donor. Sequencing was carried out using blood, either unsorted or a sorted T cell fraction (not recorded which). The nucleotides read TGTGCCAGCAGTTTACCCGACAGGGGTGGGGCCTACAATGAGCAGTTCTTC. The resulting protein is CASSLPDRGGAYNEQFF.